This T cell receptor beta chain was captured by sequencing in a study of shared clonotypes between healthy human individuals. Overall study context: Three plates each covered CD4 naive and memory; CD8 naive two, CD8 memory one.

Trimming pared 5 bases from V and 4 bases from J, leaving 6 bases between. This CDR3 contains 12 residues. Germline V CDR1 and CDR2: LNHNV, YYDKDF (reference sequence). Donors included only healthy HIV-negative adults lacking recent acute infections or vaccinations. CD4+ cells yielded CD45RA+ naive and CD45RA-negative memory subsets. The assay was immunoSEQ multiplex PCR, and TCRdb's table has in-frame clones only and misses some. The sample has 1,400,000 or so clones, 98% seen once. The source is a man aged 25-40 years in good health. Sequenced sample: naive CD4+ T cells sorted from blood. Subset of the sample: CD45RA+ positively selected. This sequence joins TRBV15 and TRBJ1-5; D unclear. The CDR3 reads CATSRNNQPQHF. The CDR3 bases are TGTGCCACCAGCCGGAATAATCAGCCCCAGCATTTT.